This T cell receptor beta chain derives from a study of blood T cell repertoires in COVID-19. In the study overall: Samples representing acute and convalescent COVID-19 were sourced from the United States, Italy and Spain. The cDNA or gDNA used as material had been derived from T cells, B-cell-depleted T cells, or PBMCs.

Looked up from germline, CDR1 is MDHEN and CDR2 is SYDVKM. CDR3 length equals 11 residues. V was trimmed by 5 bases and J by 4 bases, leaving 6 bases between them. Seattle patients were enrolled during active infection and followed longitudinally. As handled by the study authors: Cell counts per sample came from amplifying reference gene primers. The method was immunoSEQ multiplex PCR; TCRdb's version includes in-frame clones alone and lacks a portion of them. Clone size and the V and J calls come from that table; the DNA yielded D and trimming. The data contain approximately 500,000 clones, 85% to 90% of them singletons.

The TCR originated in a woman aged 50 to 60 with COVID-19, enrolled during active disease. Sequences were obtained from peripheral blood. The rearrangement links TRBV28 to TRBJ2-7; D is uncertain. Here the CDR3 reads CASSPKYEQYF. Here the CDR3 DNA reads TGTGCCAGCAGTCCCAAATACGAGCAGTACTTC.